Listed below are T cell receptor beta chains from one sample, sequenced in a study of blood T cell repertoires in COVID-19. Produced via immunoSEQ multiplex PCR; TCRdb's table is partial and in-frame only. The sample consists of more than 50,000 clones, around 90% of them appearing once. The sample taken for sequencing was peripheral blood. These receptors came from a man of 80 years or more with acute or convalescent COVID-19. CDR3s include the opening cysteine and the closing phenylalanine or tryptophan. The D gene is left open where the match is weak. Expanded clones are given a class, and other clones once, few, many or no size at all.

J	D	V	size	DNA	CDR3
TRBJ1-3	TRBD1	TRBV18	.	TGTGCCAGCCCAATACCCCGGGAGGGGGCGTATGGAAACACCATATATTTT	CASPIPREGAYGNTIYF
TRBJ1-3	.	TRBV10-3	.	TGTGCCATCAGTTCGGCGGGGATTGGAAACACCATATATTTT	CAISSAGIGNTIYF
TRBJ1-1	.	TRBV19	.	TGTGCCAGCGGACCGGGAAATCATGAAACTGAAGCTTTCTTT	CASGPGNHETEAFF
TRBJ1-3	TRBD1	TRBV4-1	.	TGCGCCAGCAGTAAGGGGGCCGCTAATGGAAACACCATATATTTT	CASSKGAANGNTIYF
TRBJ1-4	TRBD1	TRBV30	.	TGTGCCTGGAGCGCGGGGGACAGGCACCGTATCCGTGAAAAACTGTTTTTT	CAWSAGDRHRIREKLFF
TRBJ2-3	.	TRBV7-9	.	TGTGCCAGCAGCTTAGCCGTGGGGGGGCCCACAGATACGCAGTATTTT	CASSLAVGGPTDTQYF
TRBJ1-4	.	TRBV9	once	TGTGCCAGCAGCGTAGTGCCGGGTGAAAAACTGTTTTTT	CASSVVPGEKLFF
TRBJ1-1	TRBD1	TRBV6-5	.	TGTGCCAGCAACCAACTCCAGGGGGCTGAAGCTTTCTTT	CASNQLQGAEAFF
TRBJ2-5	TRBD2	TRBV7-6	.	TGTGCCAGCAGCCCGAGACTAGCGGGGACCCAAGAGACCCAGTACTTC	CASSPRLAGTQETQYF
TRBJ2-7	.	TRBV6-5	.	TGTGCCAGCAGTCCCATGGGGGGCTCCTACGAGCAGTACTTC	CASSPMGGSYEQYF
TRBJ2-5	TRBD2	TRBV11-2	.	TGTGCCAGCAGCAAGCTAGCGGGACGACTACAAGAGACCCAGTACTTC	CASSKLAGRLQETQYF
TRBJ2-1	TRBD2	TRBV7-2	.	TGTGCCAGCAGCCCTCGACTAGCGGGGGGGGGCAATGAGCAGTTCTTC	CASSPRLAGGGNEQFF
TRBJ1-4	TRBD1	TRBV7-9	.	TGTGCCAGCAGCCCTAGACAGGGGTCAGGGGAAAAACTGTTTTTT	CASSPRQGSGEKLFF
TRBJ1-3	TRBD1	TRBV7-2	.	TGTGCCAGCAGCCGTGACAGGGCTGTCGGAAACACCATATATTTT	CASSRDRAVGNTIYF
TRBJ2-3	.	TRBV19	.	TGTGCCAGTAGTCCCGGAGGCCCCACAGATACGCAGTATTTT	CASSPGGPTDTQYF
TRBJ2-7	TRBD2	TRBV29-1	.	TGCAGCATCAGCGGGGGGGAGACTTACGAGCAGTACTTC	CSISGGETYEQYF
TRBJ1-1	TRBD1	TRBV7-8	.	TGTGCCAGCAGCCCGACCTTGGACAGGGCCGCTTTTGTCGCTTTCTTT	CASSPTLDRAAFVAFF
TRBJ2-7	.	TRBV10-3	.	TGTGCCATCAATAATGACAGGAACTACGAGCAGTACTTC	CAINNDRNYEQYF
TRBJ2-7	.	TRBV18	.	TGTGCCAGCTCACCATCGGCCTACGAGCAGTACTTC	CASSPSAYEQYF
TRBJ2-7	TRBD1	TRBV28	.	TGTGCCAGCAGTACTACGGGACAGGGTACCTCCTACGAGCAGTACTTC	CASSTTGQGTSYEQYF
TRBJ1-1	.	TRBV6-1	.	TGTGCCAGCAGTGAAGAGCAGGGTTGGAACACTGAAGCTTTCTTT	CASSEEQGWNTEAFF
TRBJ1-5	TRBD1	TRBV3-1/TRBV3-2	.	TGTGCCAGCAGCCAAGGACAGGGACATAATCAGCCCCAGCATTTT	CASSQGQGHNQPQHF
TRBJ2-7	.	TRBV28	.	TGTGCCAGCAGTTTATTACGGGCCGGGCGAGCTTCGGGGGAGCAGTACTTC	CASSLLRAGRASGEQYF
TRBJ2-5	TRBD1	TRBV6-5	.	TGTGCCAGCACAGGACAGGGGCGAGAGACCCAGTACTTC	CASTGQGRETQYF
TRBJ2-2	TRBD2	TRBV7-2	few	TGTGCCAGCAGCTTCAGCGGGGCGACCACCGGGGAGCTGTTTTTT	CASSFSGATTGELFF
TRBJ1-3	.	TRBV24-1	.	TGTGCCACCAGTGATTTGAAGGCACGGGGTCTGTCTGGAAACACCATATATTTT	CATSDLKARGLSGNTIYF
TRBJ2-1	TRBD2	TRBV7-3	once	TGTGCCAGCAGCGCGACTAGCGGGAGCGAGCAGTTCTTC	CASSATSGSEQFF
TRBJ2-5	TRBD2	TRBV5-4	.	TGTGCCAGCACCCTAGCGGGGGGGCACGAGACCCAGTACTTC	CASTLAGGHETQYF
TRBJ1-2	.	TRBV5-1	once	TGCGCCAGCAGCTTGAACTCCAACTATGGCTACACCTTC	CASSLNSNYGYTF
TRBJ1-1	TRBD1	TRBV19	.	TGTGCCAGTAGTATCCGACAGGGGGCTGAAGCTTTCTTT	CASSIRQGAEAFF
TRBJ1-2	TRBD1	TRBV18	.	TGTGCCAGCTCATTAGGACAGGGGGCTGCTAACTATGGCTACACCTTC	CASSLGQGAANYGYTF
TRBJ1-1	.	TRBV9	.	TGTGCCAGCAGCGAGGCCCCGACACCTGACACTGAAGCTTTCTTT	CASSEAPTPDTEAFF
TRBJ1-6	TRBD1	TRBV18	.	TGTGCCAGCTCATCGGACAGGGAATCGACCCTCCACTTT	CASSSDRESTLHF
TRBJ1-2	TRBD1	TRBV5-1	once	TGCGCCAGCAGCCCCTGGGGACAGGGAGACTATGGCTACACCTTC	CASSPWGQGDYGYTF
TRBJ2-7	.	TRBV29-1	once	TGCAGCGTGTTCTCGGACAGCATGCCCTACGAGCAGTACTTC	CSVFSDSMPYEQYF
TRBJ2-5	TRBD2	TRBV14	.	TGTGCCAGCAGCGTGGGACTACGGGAGACCCAGTACTTC	CASSVGLRETQYF
TRBJ1-6	TRBD1	TRBV3-1/TRBV3-2	.	TGTGCCAGCAGCCAAGGACAGGGCACTAATTCACCCCTCCACTTT	CASSQGQGTNSPLHF
TRBJ2-7	TRBD1	TRBV12-3/TRBV12-4	once	TGTGCCAGCAGGACAGGGAACTACGAGCAGTACTTC	CASRTGNYEQYF